These 8 T cell receptor beta chains originate from one sample sequenced in a study of blood T cell repertoires in COVID-19. Profiling relied on immunoSEQ multiplex PCR, and the TCRdb table lists in-frame clones only, not all of them. In the table there are about 170,000 clones, around nine tenths of which are singletons. The sequencing input was peripheral blood. The receptor set was obtained from an elderly woman with COVID-19, enrolled during active disease.

This clone was observed a single time. The rearrangement uses TRBV6-4 and TRBJ1-5; TRBD1 matches 8 bases. The CDR3 runs to 14 residues. CDR1 MRHNA and CDR2 SNTAGT come from the germline V gene. The V gene end was trimmed by 0 bases and the J gene end by 16 bases; junction bases not matched to a gene: 11. The CDR3 coding sequence is TGTGCCAGCAGTGACTCGCACCCCGGGACAGGAAGACATTTT. This codes for CASSDSHPGTGRHF.

V usage is TRBV7-8 and J usage is TRBJ2-3, with D possibly matching TRBD1 (6 bases). V lost 5 bases and J lost 2, with 14 bases in between. This CDR3 spans 15 amino acids. CDR1 and CDR2 from the germline V gene are SGHVS and FQNEAQ. The CDR3 protein is CASSPRGGPTDTQYF. CDR3 coding DNA: TGTGCCAGCAGCCCCAGAGGGGGTCCCACAGATACGCAGTATTTT.

The chain recombines TRBV19 with TRBJ1-2; tentative D call: TRBD1 (6 bases). CDR1 and CDR2 from the germline V gene are LNHDA and SQIVND (reference sequence). The V end was cut by 2 bases, the J end by 5 bases, with 18 bases between. This CDR3 is 16 amino acids long. This chain's CDR3 is CASSIRTVAGEYGYTF. The DNA for the CDR3 is TGTGCCAGTAGTATACGGACAGTTGCCGGGGAATATGGCTACACCTTC. Based on the CDR3 plus reference TRBV19 and TRBJ1-2, the full variable domain is DGGITQSPKYLFRKEGQNVTLSCEQNLNHDAMYWYRQDPGQGLRLIYYSQIVNDFQKGDIAEGYSVSREKKESFPLTVTSAQKNPTAFYLCASSIRTVAGEYGYTFGSGTRLTVV.

This clone was seen more than once but under ten times. The J gene is TRBJ1-2, the V gene TRBV3-1 (or the pseudogene TRBV3-2), with 10 bases identical to TRBD1. Germline CDR1 LGHDT, CDR2 YNNKEL (reference sequence). CDR3 length equals 14 residues. With 6 bases clipped from V and 2 bases from J, the junction kept 3 bases outside the gene matches. CDR3 nucleotides: TGTGCCAGCAGGCGGACAGGGGGGAACTATGGCTACACCTTC. It translates to CASRRTGGNYGYTF.

The chain employs TRBV21-1 and TRBJ1-4; TRBD1, the table's D call, lacks a check against the DNA. TRBV21-1 is classified as a pseudogene. The length of the CDR3 is 11 residues. CDR3 loop: CASSKQGNLFF. The CDR3 DNA reads TGTGCCAGCAGCAAACAGGGGAACCTGTTTTTT.

This clone was found a few times. The CDR3 region has the DNA TGCGCCAGCAGCCCCACAGGGGACACTGAAGCTTTCTTT. It translates to CASSPTGDTEAFF. J is TRBJ1-1 and V is TRBV5-1; TRBD1 matches 7 bases. This CDR3 contains 13 residues. The V and J ends lost 4 bases and 3 bases, in that order; junction bases with no gene match: 3. The germline V gene encodes CDR1 SGHRS and CDR2 YFSETQ.

The genes are TRBV29-1 and TRBJ2-7, with D perhaps TRBD1 (5 bases). CDR1 SQVTM and CDR2 ANQGSEA come from the germline V gene. V was pared by 6 bases and J by 4 bases, with 16 bases between. CDR3 size: 13 residues. The CDR3 DNA sequence: TGCAGCGTGGGGTCAAGGGGAATATACGAGCAGTACTTC. Residues: CSVGSRGIYEQYF.

The chain uses TRBV5-1 and TRBJ2-5, with unresolved D. The CDR3 spans 15 residues. Trimming stripped 4 bases from V and 5 bases from J, with 18 bases between. Germline lookup yields CDR1 SGHRS and CDR2 YFSETQ. Here the CDR3 reads CASSTGGSTRETQYF. The CDR3 bases are TGCGCCAGCAGCACCGGCGGATCCACAAGGGAGACCCAGTACTTC.